The source of this T cell receptor (beta chain) is a study of spatial heterogeneity in lung cancer. Study information: Among detected sequences, beta-chain ones consistently exceeded alpha-chain ones in number. The library had UMIs, and each TCR and UMI pair averaged more than ten raw reads.

The CDR3 loop spans 14 amino acids. Germline V gene lookup returns CDR1 SEHNR and CDR2 FQNEAQ (reference sequence). The V end lost 5 bases, the J end lost 7 bases, and 18 bases lay between the germline ends. Time point: sample taken at primary tumor resection. The sequenced material consisted of unsorted whole RNA from tumor, nontumor lung or frozen PBMC. TCRdb used MiXCR to reprocess the 5' RACE reads, holding one entry per CDR3 protein. Of about 86,000 distinct CDR3 sequences listed, around an eighth are singletons. This clonotype appeared a few times. V usage is TRBV7-9 and J usage is TRBJ2-7, with D uncertain. The input for sequencing was PBMCs, taken at surgery. The TCR was taken from a male donor with early-stage non-small cell lung cancer. CDR3 protein: CASSPVLDPVEQYF. CDR3 nucleotide sequence: TGTGCCAGCAGCCCCGTTCTAGACCCCGTGGAGCAGTACTTC.